Described below is a single T cell receptor beta chain sequence and its context. This specimen comes from a study of CD8 T cells in ankylosing spondylitis. The germline gives CDR1 DFQATT, CDR2 SNEGSKA (reference sequence). V was clipped by 1 base and J by 4 bases; unmatched bases: 0. The CDR3 runs to 14 residues. Via MiXCR, TCRdb re-called the 5' RACE reads, giving one row per CDR3 protein. The data contain 150,000 to 200,000 distinct CDR3 sequences, roughly 18% of them seen just once; the ten biggest clones take up approximately 4.3%. The genes are TRBV20-1 and TRBJ2-1, with 11 positions matching TRBD1. This receptor was obtained from a male donor aged 5 to 30 with ankylosing spondylitis or in good health (not recorded which). The sample comprised blood, either unsorted or a sorted T cell fraction (not recorded which). CDR3 DNA: TGCAGTGCTAGAGGGGACAGGGGGTACAATGAGCAGTTCTTC. Residues: CSARGDRGYNEQFF.